Sequencing of this T cell receptor (beta chain) was carried out in a study of control samples from healthy donors and cancer patients. J lost 1 base, V lost 5 bases, and 11 bases had no gene match. Germline CDR1 is SGHTA and CDR2 is FQGNSA. The CDR3 totals 16 residues. Clones were sequenced by immunoSEQ multiplex PCR, and TCRdb holds only the in-frame ones, with some missing. The sample contains some 150,000 clones, approximately 94% of which appear only once. The chain uses TRBV7-2 and TRBJ2-7, with 7 bases aligning to TRBD1. The source is a man between 60 and 75 years old with colorectal cancer. Sequencing used PBMCs. The CDR3 bases are TGTGCCAGCAGCCCCCATAGAGGGGGCGGTTCCTACGAGCAGTACTTC. Protein product: CASSPHRGGGSYEQYF.